Following are 8 T cell receptor beta chains from one sample sequenced in a study of PD-1 blockade in classical Hodgkin lymphoma. Repertoires were generated with immunoSEQ multiplex PCR, while TCRdb's copy carries only in-frame clones and drops some. The table records about 24,000 clones, around 84% of them present only once. Time point meaning: cycle 4 day 1 (C4D1), after less than 7 weeks of nivolumab. After autologous stem cell transplantation all patients relapsed, and prior brentuximab vedotin exposure differed between cohorts. Sequencing was performed on peripheral blood mononuclear cells (PBMCs), taken before the fourth cycle of nivolumab. All receptors derive from a human donor with classical Hodgkin lymphoma.

The J gene is TRBJ2-7, the V gene TRBV5-1, with 10 bases aligning to TRBD2. CDR1 is SGHRS and CDR2 is YFSETQ in the germline V gene. V trimming: 2 bases; J trimming: 3 bases; junction bases outside the gene matches: 5. The CDR3 covers 15 residues. The CDR3 region is CASSFGLAEGYEQYF. The CDR3 bases are TGCGCCAGCAGCTTCGGACTAGCGGAGGGCTACGAGCAGTACTTC.

The gene calls are TRBV2 and TRBJ1-2; TRBD1 is a possible D gene (5 bases). Germline values: CDR1 SNHLY, CDR2 FYNNEI. CDR3 length equals 15 residues. V gave up 3 bases and J gave up 7 bases, with 18 bases separating them. The chain's CDR3 is CASSDEWQGERGYTF. The DNA of the CDR3 is TGTGCCAGCAGTGACGAATGGCAGGGTGAGCGTGGCTACACCTTC.

This clone was recorded a few times. The genes are TRBV7-9 and TRBJ1-1; TRBD1 matches 8 bases. After removal of 1 base from V and 11 bases from J, the junction contained 6 bases not matched to a gene. The CDR3 consists of 13 residues. The germline gives CDR1 SEHNR, CDR2 FQNEAQ (reference sequence). For the CDR3, the DNA is TGTGCCAGCAGCTTAGTCGAACAGGGGGACGCTTTCTTT. Translating gives CASSLVEQGDAFF.

Comment on this clone: The sample contains more than one DNA sequence encoding this CDR3. J is TRBJ2-3 and V is TRBV18; possible D gene TRBD1, 6 bases. V shed 8 bases and J shed 2 bases, with 23 bases lying between them. Germline V gives CDR1 KGHSH, CDR2 LQKENI. This CDR3 spans 17 amino acids. The CDR3 DNA sequence: TGTGCCAGCACTCCCCGCCGGGACACCAAGTCCACAGATACGCAGTATTTT. Translating gives CASTPRRDTKSTDTQYF.

The chain combines TRBV5-4 with TRBJ1-1; D perhaps matches TRBD1 (6 bases). CDR1 is SGHNT, CDR2 YYREEE, per germline (reference sequence). The length of the CDR3 is 14 residues. With 4 bases removed from V and 1 base from J, the gap between germline ends came to 11 bases. The CDR3 DNA reads TGTGCCAGCAGCGGGAGACAGGAGAACACTGAAGCTTTCTTT. The encoded protein is CASSGRQENTEAFF.

The chain uses TRBV30 and TRBJ1-1; D not resolved. The CDR3 is made up of 10 amino acids. Trimming removed 4 bases from V and 11 bases from J, with 11 bases in between. Germline assignment: CDR1 GTSNPN and CDR2 SVGIG (reference sequence). The CDR3 sequence is CAWIEISAFF. The CDR3 DNA reads as TGTGCCTGGATAGAAATATCGGCTTTCTTT.

The CDR3 DNA reads as TGCAGCGTTTTAGGGGGGCAGTCTAATGAAAAACTGTTTTTT. Protein: CSVLGGQSNEKLFF. The chain joins TRBV29-1 to TRBJ1-4; tentatively, D is TRBD1 (6 bases). Germline-derived CDR1 and CDR2 are SQVTM and ANQGSEA. V lost 5 bases and J lost 3, with 13 bases in between. CDR3 length equals 14 residues.

The CDR3 DNA sequence: TGTGCCAGCAGCCAATTTTCGTCCGGGCCAGAATTCTACGAGCAGTACTTC. This codes for CASSQFSSGPEFYEQYF. The chain couples TRBV14 to TRBJ2-7; no clear D gene. The CDR3 is made up of 17 amino acids. From germline, CDR1 is SGHDN and CDR2 FVKESK. V was clipped by 2 bases and J by 3 bases, with 20 bases between them.